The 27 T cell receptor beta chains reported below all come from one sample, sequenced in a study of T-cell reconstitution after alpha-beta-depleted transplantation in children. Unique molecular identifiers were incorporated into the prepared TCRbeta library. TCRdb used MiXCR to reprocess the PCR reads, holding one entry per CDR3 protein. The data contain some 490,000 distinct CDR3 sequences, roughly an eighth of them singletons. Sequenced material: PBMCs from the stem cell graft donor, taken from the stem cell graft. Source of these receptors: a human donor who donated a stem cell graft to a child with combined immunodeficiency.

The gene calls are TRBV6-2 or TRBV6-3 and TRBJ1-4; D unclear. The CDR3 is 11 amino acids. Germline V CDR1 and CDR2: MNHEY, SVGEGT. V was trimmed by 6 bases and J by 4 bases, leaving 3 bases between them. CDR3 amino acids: CASRINEKLFF. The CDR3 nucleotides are TGTGCCAGCAGAATTAATGAAAAACTGTTTTTT.

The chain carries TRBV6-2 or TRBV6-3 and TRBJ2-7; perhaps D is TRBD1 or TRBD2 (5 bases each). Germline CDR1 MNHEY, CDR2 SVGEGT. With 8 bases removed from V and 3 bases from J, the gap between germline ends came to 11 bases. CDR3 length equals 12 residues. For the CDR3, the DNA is TGTGCCAGCCTTCGGGACGACTACGAGCAGTACTTC. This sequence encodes CASLRDDYEQYF.

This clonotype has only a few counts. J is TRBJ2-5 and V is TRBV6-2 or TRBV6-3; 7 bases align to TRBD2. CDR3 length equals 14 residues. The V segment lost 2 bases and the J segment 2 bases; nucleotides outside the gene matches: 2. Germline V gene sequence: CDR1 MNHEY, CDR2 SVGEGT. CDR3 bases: TGTGCCAGCAGTTACATCGGGGGGCAAGAGACCCAGTACTTC. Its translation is CASSYIGGQETQYF.

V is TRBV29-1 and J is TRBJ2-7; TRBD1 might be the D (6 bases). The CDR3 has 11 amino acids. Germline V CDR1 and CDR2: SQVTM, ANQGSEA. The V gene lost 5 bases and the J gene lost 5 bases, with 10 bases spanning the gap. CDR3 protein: CSVWGRDEQYF. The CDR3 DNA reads TGCAGCGTTTGGGGGCGGGACGAGCAGTACTTC.

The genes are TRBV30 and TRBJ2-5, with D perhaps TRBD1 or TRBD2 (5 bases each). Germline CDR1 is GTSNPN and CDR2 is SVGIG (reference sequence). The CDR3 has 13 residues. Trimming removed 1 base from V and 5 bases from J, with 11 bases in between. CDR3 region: CAWSGDAEETQYF. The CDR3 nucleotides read TGTGCCTGGAGTGGGGACGCAGAGGAGACCCAGTACTTC. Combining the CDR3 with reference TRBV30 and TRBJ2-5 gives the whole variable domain SQTIHQWPATLVQPVGSPLSLECTVEGTSNPNLYWYRQAAGRGLQLLFYSVGIGQISSEVPQNLSASRPQDRQFILSSKKLLLSDSGFYLCAWSGDAEETQYFGPGTRLLVL.

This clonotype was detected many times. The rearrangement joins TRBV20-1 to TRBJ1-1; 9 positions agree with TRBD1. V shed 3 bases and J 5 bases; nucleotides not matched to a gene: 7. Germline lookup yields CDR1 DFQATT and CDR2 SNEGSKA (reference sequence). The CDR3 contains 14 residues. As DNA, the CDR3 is TGCAGTGCTAGTAAAACAGGGGGCTGGACTGAAGCTTTCTTT. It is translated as CSASKTGGWTEAFF.

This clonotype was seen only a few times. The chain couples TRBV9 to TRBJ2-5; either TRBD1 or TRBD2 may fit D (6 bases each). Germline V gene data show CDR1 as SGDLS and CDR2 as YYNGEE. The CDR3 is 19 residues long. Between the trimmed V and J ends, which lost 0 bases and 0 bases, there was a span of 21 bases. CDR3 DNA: TGTGCCAGCAGCGTAGGAGGAGGGGGGCCAGCGTACTACCAAGAGACCCAGTACTTC. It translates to CASSVGGGGPAYYQETQYF.

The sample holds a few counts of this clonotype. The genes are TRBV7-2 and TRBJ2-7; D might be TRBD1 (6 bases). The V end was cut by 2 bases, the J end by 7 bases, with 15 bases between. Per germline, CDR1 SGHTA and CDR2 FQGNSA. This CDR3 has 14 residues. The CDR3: CASSLTGIVWEQYF. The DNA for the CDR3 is TGTGCCAGCAGCTTAACAGGGATCGTTTGGGAGCAGTACTTC.

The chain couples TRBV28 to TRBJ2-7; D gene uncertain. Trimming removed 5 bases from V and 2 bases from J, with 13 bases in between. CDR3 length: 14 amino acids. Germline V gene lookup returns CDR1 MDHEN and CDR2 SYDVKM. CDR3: CASSPDGETYEQYF. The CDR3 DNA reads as TGTGCCAGCAGTCCTGACGGAGAAACCTACGAGCAGTACTTC.

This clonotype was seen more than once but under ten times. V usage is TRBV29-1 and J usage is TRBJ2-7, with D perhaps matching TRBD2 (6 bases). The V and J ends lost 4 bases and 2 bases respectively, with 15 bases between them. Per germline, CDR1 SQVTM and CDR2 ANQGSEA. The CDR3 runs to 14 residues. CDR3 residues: CSVASAGSTYEQYF. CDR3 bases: TGCAGCGTTGCCTCAGCGGGTTCTACCTACGAGCAGTACTTC.

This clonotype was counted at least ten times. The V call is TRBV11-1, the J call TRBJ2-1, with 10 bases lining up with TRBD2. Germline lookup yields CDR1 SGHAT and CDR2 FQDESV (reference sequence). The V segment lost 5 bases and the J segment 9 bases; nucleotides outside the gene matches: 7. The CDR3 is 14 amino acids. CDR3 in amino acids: CASSKLAGAGEQFF. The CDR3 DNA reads TGTGCCAGCAGCAAGCTAGCGGGAGCGGGTGAGCAGTTCTTC. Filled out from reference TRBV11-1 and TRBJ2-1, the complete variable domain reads EAEVAQSPRYKITEKSQAVAFWCDPISGHATLYWYRQILGQGPELLVQFQDESVVDDSQLPKDRFSAERLKGVDSTLKIQPAELGDSAMYLCASSKLAGAGEQFFGPGTRLTVL.

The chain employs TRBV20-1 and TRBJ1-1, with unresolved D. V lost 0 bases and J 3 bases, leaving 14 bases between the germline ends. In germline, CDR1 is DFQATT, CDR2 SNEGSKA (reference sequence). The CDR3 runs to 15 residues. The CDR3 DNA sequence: TGCAGTGCTAGAGATCTGGGGTTGGAGCACACTGAAGCTTTCTTT. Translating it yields CSARDLGLEHTEAFF.

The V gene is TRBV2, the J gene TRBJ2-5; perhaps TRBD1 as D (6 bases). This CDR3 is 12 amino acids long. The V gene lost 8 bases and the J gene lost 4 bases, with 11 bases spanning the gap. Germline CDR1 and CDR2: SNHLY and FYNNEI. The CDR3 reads CASVGAGETQYF. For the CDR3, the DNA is TGTGCCAGCGTGGGGGCTGGAGAGACCCAGTACTTC.

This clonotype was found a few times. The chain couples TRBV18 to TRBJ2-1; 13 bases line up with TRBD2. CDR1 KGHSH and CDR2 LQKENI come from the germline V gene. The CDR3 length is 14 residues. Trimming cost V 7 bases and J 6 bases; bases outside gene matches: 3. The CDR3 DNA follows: TGTGCCAGCTATGGGACTAGCGGGATCAATGAGCAGTTCTTC. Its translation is CASYGTSGINEQFF.

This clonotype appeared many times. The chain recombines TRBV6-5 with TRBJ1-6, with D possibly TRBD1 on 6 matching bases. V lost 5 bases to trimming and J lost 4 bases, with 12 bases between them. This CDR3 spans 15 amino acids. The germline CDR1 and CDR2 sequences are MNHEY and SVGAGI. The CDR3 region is CASSPTGLYNSPLHF. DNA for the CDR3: TGTGCCAGCAGTCCGACAGGACTATATAATTCACCCCTCCACTTT.

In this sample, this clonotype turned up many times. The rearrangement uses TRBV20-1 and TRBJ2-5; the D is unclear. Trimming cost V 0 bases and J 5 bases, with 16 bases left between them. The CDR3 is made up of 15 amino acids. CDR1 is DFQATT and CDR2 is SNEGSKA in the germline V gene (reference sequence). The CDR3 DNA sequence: TGCAGTGCTAGAGATCCTAGGGCAGCCCGGGAGACCCAGTACTTC. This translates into CSARDPRAARETQYF.

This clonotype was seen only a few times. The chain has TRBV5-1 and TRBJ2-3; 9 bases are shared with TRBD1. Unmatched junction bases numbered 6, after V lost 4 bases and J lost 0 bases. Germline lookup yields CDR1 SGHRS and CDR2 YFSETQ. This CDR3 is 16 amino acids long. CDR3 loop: CASSIHGQGSTDTQYF. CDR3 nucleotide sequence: TGCGCCAGCAGCATCCACGGACAGGGGAGCACAGATACGCAGTATTTT.

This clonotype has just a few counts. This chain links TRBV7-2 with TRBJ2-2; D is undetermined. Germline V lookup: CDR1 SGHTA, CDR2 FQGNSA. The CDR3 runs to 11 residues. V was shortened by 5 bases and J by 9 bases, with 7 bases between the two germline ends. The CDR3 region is CASSPDRELFF. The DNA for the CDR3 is TGTGCCAGCAGCCCCGACAGGGAGCTGTTTTTT.

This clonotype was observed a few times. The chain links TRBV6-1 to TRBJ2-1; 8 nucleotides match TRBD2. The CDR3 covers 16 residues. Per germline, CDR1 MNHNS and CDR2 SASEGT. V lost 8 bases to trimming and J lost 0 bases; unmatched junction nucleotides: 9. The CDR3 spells CASWRKSGSSYNEQFF. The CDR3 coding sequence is TGTGCCAGCTGGAGAAAGAGCGGGAGCTCCTACAATGAGCAGTTCTTC.

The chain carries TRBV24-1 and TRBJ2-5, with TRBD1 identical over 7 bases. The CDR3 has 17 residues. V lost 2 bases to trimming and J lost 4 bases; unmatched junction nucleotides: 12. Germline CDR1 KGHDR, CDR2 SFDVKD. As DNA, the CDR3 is TGTGCCACCAGTGATTATCCTCCGGACAGGACTGTAGAGACCCAGTACTTC. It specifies CATSDYPPDRTVETQYF.

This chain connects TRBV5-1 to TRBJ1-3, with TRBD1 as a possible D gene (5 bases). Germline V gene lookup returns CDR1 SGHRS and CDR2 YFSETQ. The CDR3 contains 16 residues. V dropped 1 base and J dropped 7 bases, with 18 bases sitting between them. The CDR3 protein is CASSLTPGSRENTIYF. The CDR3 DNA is TGCGCCAGCAGCTTGACCCCAGGGTCTCGGGAGAACACCATATATTTT.

CDR3 loop: CASSVGTNTDTQYF. For the CDR3, the DNA is TGTGCCAGCAGCGTAGGGACAAACACAGATACGCAGTATTTT. The chain uses TRBV7-9 and TRBJ2-3, with a tentative D call TRBD1 (6 bases). The germline CDR1 and CDR2 sequences are SEHNR and FQNEAQ (reference sequence). The length of the CDR3 is 14 residues. The V end was cut by 5 bases, the J end by 2 bases, with 11 bases between.

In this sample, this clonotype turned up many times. This CDR3 is CASSLKRTGVGEQFF. The CDR3 DNA reads as TGTGCCAGCAGTTTAAAAAGAACAGGGGTGGGTGAGCAGTTCTTC. The V gene is TRBV12-3 or TRBV12-4, the J gene TRBJ2-1; TRBD1 matches 7 bases. This CDR3 region has 15 residues. J lost 9 bases, V lost 2 bases, and 10 bases had no gene match.

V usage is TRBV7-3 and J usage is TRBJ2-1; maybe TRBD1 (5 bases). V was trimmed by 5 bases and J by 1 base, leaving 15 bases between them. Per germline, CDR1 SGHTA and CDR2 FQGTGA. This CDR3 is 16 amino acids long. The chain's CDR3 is CASSPSRQYSYNEQFF. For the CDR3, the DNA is TGTGCCAGCAGCCCCTCCCGACAGTATTCCTACAATGAGCAGTTCTTC.

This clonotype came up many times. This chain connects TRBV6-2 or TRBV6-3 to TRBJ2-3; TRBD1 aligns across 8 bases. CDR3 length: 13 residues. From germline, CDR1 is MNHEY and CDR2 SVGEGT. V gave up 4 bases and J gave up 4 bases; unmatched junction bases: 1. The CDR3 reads CASSWTGSDTQYF. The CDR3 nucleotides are TGTGCCAGCAGTTGGACAGGGTCAGATACGCAGTATTTT.

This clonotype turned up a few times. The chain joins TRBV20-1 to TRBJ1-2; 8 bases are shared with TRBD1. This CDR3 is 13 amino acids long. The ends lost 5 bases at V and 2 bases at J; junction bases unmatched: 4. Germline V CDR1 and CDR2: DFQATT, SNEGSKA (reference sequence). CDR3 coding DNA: TGCAGTGCTCCAAGGACAGGGAACTATGGCTACACCTTC. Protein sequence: CSAPRTGNYGYTF.

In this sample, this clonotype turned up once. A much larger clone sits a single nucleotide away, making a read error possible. This CDR3 reads CASSKRTVQQTQYF. CDR3 DNA: TGTGCCAGCAGTAAGCGGACAGTCCAACAGACCCAGTACTTC. This sequence joins TRBV6-1 and TRBJ2-5; weak D call: TRBD1 (6 bases). This CDR3 contains 14 residues. Germline V gene data show CDR1 as MNHNS and CDR2 as SASEGT.